One and the same sample provided the 28 T cell receptor beta chains below, sequenced in a study of blood T cells in healthy people across ages. Primed by a sample-barcoded 5' primer and a J-beta primer mix, a second PCR proceeded for about 6 to 11 cycles. TCRdb reprocessed the 5' RACE reads via MiXCR and lists one record per CDR3 protein. The table lists over 1,300,000 distinct CDR3 sequences, 45% to 70% of them singletons. Sequences were obtained from blood. These receptors all stem from a young man in good health.

The gene calls are TRBV4-1 and TRBJ1-2; 9 positions agree with TRBD1. This CDR3 comprises 16 residues. V shed 1 base, J shed 6 bases, and the junction held 9 bases outside the gene matches. CDR1 and CDR2 (germline): MGHRA, YSYEKL. The CDR3 loop reads CASSQVVWGQGDGYTF. CDR3 nucleotides: TGCGCCAGCAGCCAAGTGGTGTGGGGACAGGGAGATGGCTACACCTTC.

The chain uses TRBV2 and TRBJ2-3; D uncertain. This CDR3 is 13 amino acids long. From germline, CDR1 is SNHLY and CDR2 FYNNEI. Trimming shortened V by 4 bases and J by 5 bases, and 10 bases separated the two germline ends. CDR3 nucleotides: TGTGCCAGCAGTGGAACTCACCTAGATACGCAGTATTTT. Its protein is CASSGTHLDTQYF.

The chain employs TRBV7-2 and TRBJ1-5; D perhaps matches TRBD1 (6 bases). The CDR3 consists of 13 residues. V was cut by 7 bases and J by 5 bases, with 12 bases left in between. The germline gives CDR1 SGHTA, CDR2 FQGNSA. Written as DNA, the CDR3 is TGTGCCAGCACCCAGGGGAGCCATCAGCCCCAGCATTTT. Protein sequence: CASTQGSHQPQHF.

This clonotype has only a few counts. The chain carries TRBV29-1 and TRBJ2-5, with D possibly TRBD2 on 6 matching bases. This CDR3 spans 14 amino acids. Germline CDR1 SQVTM, CDR2 ANQGSEA. Trimming pared 6 bases from V and 4 bases from J, leaving 18 bases between. The CDR3 protein is CSVLRELALETQYF. The CDR3 DNA sequence: TGCAGCGTGCTCCGGGAACTAGCCCTAGAGACCCAGTACTTC.

This clonotype occurred once. The chain is built from TRBV20-1 and TRBJ2-5; 10 positions agree with TRBD2. Germline V gene data show CDR1 as DFQATT and CDR2 as SNEGSKA (reference sequence). This CDR3 comprises 13 residues. V trimming: 5 bases; J trimming: 11 bases; junction bases outside the gene matches: 11. The CDR3 DNA is TGCAGTGCTCAGCGGGAGGGCCTTTGGGAGCAGTACTTC. This encodes CSAQREGLWEQYF.

Only a few counts were recorded for this clonotype. This rearrangement joins TRBV15 to TRBJ1-1; D gene uncertain. The CDR3 has 12 amino acids. Germline V lookup: CDR1 LNHNV, CDR2 YYDKDF (reference sequence). With 0 bases removed from V and 3 bases from J, the gap between germline ends came to 2 bases. CDR3 amino acids: CATSRDDTEAFF. CDR3 DNA sequence: TGTGCCACCAGCAGAGATGACACTGAAGCTTTCTTT.

The rearrangement uses TRBV10-3 and TRBJ2-2; 9 bases fit TRBD1. CDR1 is ENHRY and CDR2 is SYGVKD in the germline V gene. The CDR3 is 15 residues long. V lost 6 bases, J lost 6 bases, and 8 bases stayed unmatched. CDR3 in amino acids: CAIRTGTGSPGELFF. The CDR3 bases are TGTGCCATCAGAACCGGGACAGGGAGTCCCGGGGAGCTGTTTTTT.

In its sample, this clonotype was seen a few times. This rearrangement joins TRBV4-3 to TRBJ2-7; TRBD2 aligns across 10 bases. The CDR3 spans 20 residues. V was pared by 2 bases and J by 0 bases, with 16 bases of the junction left unmatched. The germline gives CDR1 LGHNA, CDR2 YSLEER. The chain's CDR3 is CASSQNPLLAGPVSSYEQYF. CDR3 nucleotide sequence: TGCGCCAGCAGCCAAAACCCCCTACTAGCGGGGCCGGTAAGCTCCTACGAGCAGTACTTC.

The chain uses TRBV20-1 and TRBJ1-1, with D possibly matching TRBD1 (5 bases). The V gene lost 5 bases and the J gene lost 0 bases, with 10 bases spanning the gap. From germline, CDR1 is DFQATT and CDR2 SNEGSKA (reference sequence). This CDR3 spans 13 amino acids. This chain's CDR3 is CSAGGSVNTEAFF. CDR3 DNA: TGCAGTGCTGGGGGATCCGTGAACACTGAAGCTTTCTTT.

The chain uses TRBV12-3 or TRBV12-4 and TRBJ2-7; D possibly corresponds to TRBD1 (6 bases). Trimming stripped 3 bases from V and 3 bases from J, with 15 bases between. The CDR3 spans 15 residues. CDR3 sequence (DNA): TGTGCCAGCAGTTTCTTTCAGGGACATAACTACGAGCAGTACTTC. Protein sequence: CASSFFQGHNYEQYF.

The chain is built from TRBV5-1 and TRBJ2-3, with TRBD1 matching 7 bases. The CDR3 has 16 residues. The ends lost 0 bases at V and 2 bases at J; junction bases unmatched: 6. In germline, CDR1 is SGHRS, CDR2 YFSETQ. The CDR3 region has the DNA TGCGCCAGCAGCTTGGGGGCTAGGGGGCCCACAGATACGCAGTATTTT. It translates to CASSLGARGPTDTQYF.

The chain couples TRBV4-1 to TRBJ2-1; TRBD2 agrees at 9 bases. There are 17 residues in the CDR3. With V trimmed by 0 bases and J by 9 bases, 12 bases remained unmatched. Germline V gene sequence: CDR1 MGHRA, CDR2 YSYEKL. CDR3 amino acids: CASSQDRVAGVGSEQFF. The CDR3 nucleotides are TGCGCCAGCAGCCAAGATAGGGTAGCGGGAGTAGGTAGTGAGCAGTTCTTC.

This clonotype was counted a few times. The rearrangement links TRBV7-2 to TRBJ1-2; D perhaps matches TRBD1 (5 bases). The germline CDR1 and CDR2 sequences are SGHTA and FQGNSA. The CDR3 is 14 residues long. V lost 5 bases, J lost 5 bases, and 15 bases lay in between. The CDR3 region is CASSPSTAKYGYTF. For the CDR3, the DNA is TGTGCCAGCAGCCCCTCGACAGCCAAATATGGCTACACCTTC.

The chain has TRBV5-1 and TRBJ2-1; D ambiguous. The V end was cut by 4 bases, the J end by 10 bases, with 6 bases between. CDR3 length: 10 residues. Germline CDR1 and CDR2: SGHRS and YFSETQ. This CDR3 reads CASSPHEQFF. DNA of the CDR3: TGCGCCAGCAGCCCCCACGAGCAGTTCTTC.

V gene TRBV20-1 combines with J gene TRBJ2-4; 12 bases map to TRBD2. The closer fit of TRBJ2-7 to the DNA end suggests the J call may be wrong. The V gene's germline CDR1 is DFQATT and CDR2 SNEGSKA (reference sequence). The CDR3 spans 14 residues. The CDR3: CSANGLAGTCEQYF. The DNA of the CDR3 is TGCAGTGCAAACGGACTAGCGGGAACGTGCGAGCAGTACTTC.

A few counts support this clonotype. The V call is TRBV20-1, the J call TRBJ2-1; tentative D call: TRBD2 (5 bases). The CDR3 totals 12 residues. Deletions cut 0 bases from V and 7 bases from J, with 7 bases between. Germline V gene sequence: CDR1 DFQATT, CDR2 SNEGSKA (reference sequence). The DNA of the CDR3 is TGCAGTGCTAGAGATGGCGGGAATGAGCAGTTCTTC. It translates to CSARDGGNEQFF.

The rearrangement joins TRBV4-1 to TRBJ1-2; maybe TRBD1 (6 bases). CDR1 and CDR2 (germline): MGHRA, YSYEKL. The CDR3 contains 16 residues. With 2 bases removed from V and 7 bases from J, the gap between germline ends came to 20 bases. The CDR3 here is CASSQSRQGGFSGYTF. CDR3 nucleotides: TGCGCCAGCAGCCAATCCCGACAAGGGGGGTTCTCTGGCTACACCTTC.

Concerning this clonotype: The junction and the germline gene differ at one end; a read error may be behind it. This sequence joins TRBV29-1 and TRBJ2-1; 9 bases are shared with TRBD1. The CDR3 consists of 14 residues. The germline gives CDR1 SQVTM, CDR2 ANQGSEA. CDR3 amino acids: CSVEEGQGYNGQFF. In nucleotides, the CDR3 is TGCAGCGTTGAAGAAGGACAGGGGTACAATGGGCAGTTCTTC.

This chain uses TRBV5-1 with TRBJ1-1, with TRBD1 matching 9 bases. J lost 1 base, V lost 7 bases, and 11 bases had no gene match. Germline V lookup: CDR1 SGHRS, CDR2 YFSETQ. This CDR3 comprises 16 residues. Here the CDR3 DNA reads TGCGCCAGCGGATACGAACAGGGGGCCGCGAACACTGAAGCTTTCTTT. It translates to CASGYEQGAANTEAFF. Full variable domain (missing parts from reference TRBV5-1 and TRBJ1-1): KAGVTQTPRYLIKTRGQQVTLSCSPISGHRSVSWYQQTPGQGLQFLFEYFSETQRNKGNFPGRFSGRQFSNSRSEMNVSTLELGDSALYLCASGYEQGAANTEAFFGQGTRLTVV.

This sequence joins TRBV6-1 and TRBJ2-3; D uncertain. V was cut by 4 bases and J by 4 bases, with 15 bases left in between. Germline assignment: CDR1 MNHNS and CDR2 SASEGT. This CDR3 region has 15 residues. The CDR3 here is CASSALGFSSDTQYF. Here the CDR3 DNA reads TGTGCCAGCAGTGCTCTTGGGTTCAGCTCAGATACGCAGTATTTT.

A few counts support this clonotype. The CDR3 region is CSVSGLSSYEQYF. CDR3 bases: TGCAGTGTGTCGGGACTGAGCTCCTACGAGCAGTACTTC. The gene calls are TRBV20-1 and TRBJ2-7; D may be TRBD2 (6 bases). Germline loops: CDR1 DFQATT, CDR2 SNEGSKA (reference sequence). The CDR3 totals 13 residues. The ends were cut back, 7 bases at V and 0 bases at J, with 13 bases in the middle.

This clonotype came up a few times. The CDR3 loop is CASSPHRQGGFGSSYNEQFF. CDR3 DNA: TGTGCCAGCAGCCCACACCGACAGGGCGGCTTTGGAAGCTCCTACAATGAGCAGTTCTTC. The V and J genes are TRBV12-3 or TRBV12-4 and TRBJ2-1, with 7 bases identical to TRBD1. The CDR3 contains 20 residues. Germline trimming cut 6 bases from V and 0 bases from J; bases unmatched to any gene: 20.

V is TRBV29-1 and J is TRBJ2-5; 9 bases agree with TRBD1. Trimming cost V 0 bases and J 4 bases; bases outside gene matches: 6. Per the germline V gene, CDR1 is SQVTM and CDR2 is ANQGSEA. This CDR3 contains 15 residues. The chain's CDR3 is CSVEDRDREGETQYF. DNA for the CDR3: TGCAGCGTTGAAGATAGGGACAGGGAGGGAGAGACCCAGTACTTC.

Worth noting for this clonotype: One end of the junction is discordant with germline, which a read error may explain. The rearrangement joins TRBV7-7 to TRBJ2-3; no reliable D call. The germline CDR1 and CDR2 sequences are SSHAT and FNYEAQ (reference sequence). CDR3 length equals 13 residues. CDR3: CASSVAIGDTQYF. Written as DNA, the CDR3 is TGTGCTAGCAGCGTAGCTATCGGAGATACGCAGTATTTT. The variable domain in full, completed from reference TRBV7-7 and TRBJ2-3, reads GAGVSQSPRYKVTKRGQDVTLRCDPISSHATLYWYQQALGQGPEFLTYFNYEAQPDKSGLPSDRFSAERPEGSISTLTIQRTEQRDSAMYRCASSVAIGDTQYFGPGTRLTVL.

This clonotype appeared once. The chain joins TRBV6-2 or TRBV6-3 to TRBJ2-1, with D hard to call. This CDR3 comprises 12 residues. Germline V gives CDR1 MNHEY, CDR2 SVGEGT. V was trimmed by 6 bases and J by 9 bases, leaving 12 bases between them. CDR3 region: CASSPLVREQFF. CDR3 sequence (DNA): TGTGCCAGCAGCCCGCTAGTGCGTGAGCAGTTCTTC.

This clonotype came up a few times. The rearrangement links TRBV12-3 or TRBV12-4 to TRBJ1-2, with D tentatively TRBD1 (5 bases). V was trimmed by 6 bases and J by 7 bases, leaving 15 bases between them. The CDR3 loop spans 13 amino acids. The CDR3 bases are TGTGCCAGCAGCCCTACAGGAGGGGCTGGCTACACCTTC. Residues: CASSPTGGAGYTF.

The chain uses TRBV6-1 and TRBJ1-1; 9 bases map to TRBD1. The V segment lost 5 bases and the J segment 1 base; nucleotides outside the gene matches: 5. The CDR3 spans 15 residues. Germline V gives CDR1 MNHNS, CDR2 SASEGT. CDR3 residues: CASSKRTGENTEAFF. CDR3 bases: TGTGCCAGCAGTAAAAGGACAGGGGAGAACACTGAAGCTTTCTTT.

This clonotype showed up just a few times. V and J are TRBV29-1 and TRBJ2-1; weak D call: TRBD2 (5 bases). This CDR3 has 13 amino acids. The V end was cut by 7 bases, the J end by 7 bases, with 17 bases between. Germline CDR1 reads SQVTM; CDR2 reads ANQGSEA. The CDR3 DNA is TGCAGCGGATTACCGGGCCGCGGGAATGAGCAGTTCTTC. Its translation: CSGLPGRGNEQFF.